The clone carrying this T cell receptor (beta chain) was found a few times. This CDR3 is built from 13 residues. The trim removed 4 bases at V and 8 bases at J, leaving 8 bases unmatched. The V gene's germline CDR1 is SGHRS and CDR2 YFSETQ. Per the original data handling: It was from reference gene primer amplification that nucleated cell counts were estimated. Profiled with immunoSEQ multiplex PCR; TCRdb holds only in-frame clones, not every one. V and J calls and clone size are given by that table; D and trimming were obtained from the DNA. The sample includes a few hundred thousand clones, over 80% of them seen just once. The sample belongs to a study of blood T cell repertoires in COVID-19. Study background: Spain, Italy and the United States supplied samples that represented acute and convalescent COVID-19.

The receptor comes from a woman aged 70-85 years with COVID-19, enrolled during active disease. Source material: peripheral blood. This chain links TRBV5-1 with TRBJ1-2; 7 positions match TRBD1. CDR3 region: CASSPQGQRGYTF. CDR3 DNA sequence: TGCGCCAGCAGCCCACAGGGGCAACGGGGCTACACCTTC.